This T cell receptor (beta chain) was sequenced for a study of CXCR3-negative and CXCR3-positive naive CD8 T cells. For the study at large: Summed over all libraries, TRB reads came to around 140 million, with about 1.5 +/- 0.3 million per library.

All TRB cDNA libraries came from 5' RACE performed with UMI labels. TCRdb reworked the 5' RACE reads into one entry per CDR3 protein, no DNA. This repertoire includes around 60,000 distinct CDR3 sequences. Study-level points and caveats: Diversity ran similarly high across both naive subsets but far lower in memory CD8+ cells. Greater hydrophobicity was found in TRB CDR3s of CXCR3-positive naive cells than of CXCR3-negative naive cells.

As for this clonotype: Its antigen is unidentified.

The length of the CDR3 is 13 residues. Germline values: CDR1 SGHTA, CDR2 FQGNSA. The sample consisted of naive CXCR3+ CD8+ T cells from blood. Subset meaning: CD45RO-CCR7+CD27+CD95- naive CD8+ T cells expressing CXCR3 (TNR3+). The chain joins TRBV7-2 to TRBJ1-1; the D call from TCRdb, TRBD1, cannot be confirmed without DNA. The clonotype comes from a human donor in good health. Some clones in this sample may be carry-over from other donors' samples. CDR3 region: CASSWGQNTEAFF.